This T cell receptor beta chain comes out of a study of T-cell memory formation after mild COVID-19. The CDR3 covers 15 residues. Germline V gene sequence: CDR1 SNHLY, CDR2 FYNNEI. V gave up 1 base and J gave up 4 bases; unmatched junction bases: 2. TCRdb fed the 5' RACE reads into MiXCR, producing one record per CDR3 protein. Of approximately 250,000 distinct CDR3 sequences in the sample, approximately 16% were seen once. Sequencing used PBMCs or a T cell subset sorted from them (not recorded which). V gene TRBV2 combines with J gene TRBJ2-1; the match to TRBD2 covers 9 bases. This TCR was recovered from a man between 18 and 29 years old who had mild COVID-19 (a few samples of this study predate the infection). Cell type and time point are not known. The CDR3 region has the DNA TGTGCCAGCAGTGAAGGGGCGGGGGGGTACAATGAGCAGTTCTTC. Translation gives CASSEGAGGYNEQFF. The variable domain in full, with the rest retrieved from reference TRBV2 and TRBJ2-1, is EPEVTQTPSHQVTQMGQEVILRCVPISNHLYFYWYRQILGQKVEFLVSFYNNEISEKSEIFDDQFSVERPDGSNFTLKIRSTKLEDSAMYFCASSEGAGGYNEQFFGPGTRLTVL.